This T cell receptor (beta chain) was retrieved from a study of blood T cells in healthy people across ages. Study-wide background: Capture via template switching afforded approximately one barcoded beta molecule per two T cells. Study-wide results and limits: Older age coincided with a roughly linear decline in TCR beta diversity per million T cells.

A remark on this clonotype: Its matching antigen is unknown.

V lost 6 bases and J 0 bases, leaving 11 bases between the germline ends. Looked up from germline, CDR1 is DFQATT and CDR2 is SNEGSKA (reference sequence). This CDR3 contains 14 residues. Combining a sample-barcoded 5' primer with a J-beta primer mix, a second PCR ran for 7 to 11 cycles. TCRdb re-analysed the 5' RACE reads in MiXCR, keeping a single row per CDR3 protein. The sample lists about 1.7 million distinct CDR3 sequences; roughly 30% were seen once. The chain combines TRBV20-1 with TRBJ1-4, with D uncertain. The receptor comes from a woman in her twenties or thirties in good health. The specimen sequenced was blood. The CDR3 is CSATDPATNEKLFF. The CDR3 bases are TGCAGTGCCACGGACCCAGCAACTAATGAAAAACTGTTTTTT.